A single TCR beta chain is shown here with its context. V lost 0 bases, J lost 6 bases, and 9 bases stayed unmatched. The CDR3 has 16 amino acids. CDR1 and CDR2 from the germline V gene are MNHEY and SVGAGI. With random hexamers, 0.5 to 1 ug RNA was reverse transcribed. TCRdb itself ran the immunoSEQ multiplex PCR reads through MiXCR, one entry per CDR3 protein. The data hold 75,000 to 100,000 distinct CDR3 sequences, with approximately 95% observed a single time. The data derive from a study of CD8 T cells in Susac syndrome. Across the whole study: Patients with Susac syndrome were, at the time of blood collection, therapy-naive, maintained on corticosteroids, or maintained on intravenous immunoglobulin alone.

The authors negatively isolated CD8+ and CD4+ T cells and FACS-enriched TEMRA cells. The clonotype originates from a human donor with Susac syndrome. This chain uses TRBV6-5 with TRBJ1-2, with 8 bases aligning to TRBD1. The sequencing sample was made of CD8+ T cells from PBMCs. The CDR3: CASSYSSADRGDGYTF. DNA for the CDR3: TGTGCCAGCAGTTACTCGAGTGCCGACAGGGGCGATGGCTACACCTTC.